This TCR beta chain was recovered during a study of blood T cell repertoires in COVID-19. Method: immunoSEQ multiplex PCR; TCRdb's copy keeps in-frame clones and lacks some. Here the sample spans some 220,000 clones, about 81% being singletons. The CDR3 has 14 amino acids. Trimming left V 2 bases short and J 0 bases short, with 8 bases between. Germline-derived CDR1 and CDR2 are SGHNT and YYREEE (reference sequence). The rearrangement joins TRBV5-4 to TRBJ1-1; unclear D gene. The source is a woman in her 70s with COVID-19, enrolled during active disease. Specimen: peripheral blood. In nucleotides, the CDR3 is TGTGCCAGCAGCTTTCGCGGAATGAACACTGAAGCTTTCTTT. This codes for CASSFRGMNTEAFF.